The present T cell receptor (beta chain) was sequenced within a study of T cell repertoires in cytomegalovirus infection. Study-wide context: Public TCR beta signatures marked donors with CMV infection and the matching HLA.

Study outcomes and limitations: Ex vivo responses were dominated by HLA-C-restricted CMV-specific TCR beta clonotypes. CMV carriers with the relevant HLA were identified by cumulative public TCR beta family frequency.

A note on this clonotype: Its antigen is unidentified.

Deletions cut 6 bases from V and 6 bases from J, with 16 bases between. There are 14 residues in the CDR3. Germline-derived CDR1 and CDR2 are LNHDA and SQIVND (reference sequence). Each CDR3 protein gets one entry after TCRdb re-called the reads with MiXCR. This table has hundreds of thousands of distinct CDR3 sequences, 31% appearing once. The V call is TRBV19, the J call TRBJ2-3; no clear D. The sequencing used cultured CD8+ T cells from PBMCs, collected from culture after CMV antigen stimulation. The clonotype originates from a human donor in good health (CMV status not recorded). Some clones in this sample may be carry-over from other donors' samples. CDR3 DNA sequence: TGTGCCAGTAGGGCGGAACCGGTCAGTGATACGCAGTATTTT. Translated, it gives CASRAEPVSDTQYF.